This T cell receptor (beta chain) was sequenced for a study of blood T cells in healthy people across ages. Study outcomes and limitations: Naive T cell percentage strongly correlated with TCR beta diversity. Whereas aged donors had fewer naive CD4+ cells, long-lived donors had more of them and higher diversity.

The length of the CDR3 is 15 residues. V lost 5 bases and J lost 0; bases outside the gene matches: 6. Per the germline V gene, CDR1 is MDHEN and CDR2 is SYDVKM. For the second PCR, which ran for roughly 6 to 11 cycles, a sample-barcoded 5' primer and a J-beta primer mix were used. Each single sample gave us at least 3 million CDR3-containing paired-end reads. MiXCR was run by TCRdb on the 5' RACE reads, yielding one entry per CDR3 protein. The sample contains around 970,000 distinct CDR3 sequences, roughly 51% of which appear only once. This clonotype was seen a few times. Antigen: not known. This sequence was found in a woman in her fifties or sixties in good health. Sequencing was carried out using blood. The gene calls are TRBV28 and TRBJ2-7; 8 bases agree with TRBD2. This CDR3 is CASSLSGRASYEQYF. CDR3 DNA sequence: TGTGCCAGCAGTCTTTCCGGGAGGGCCTCCTACGAGCAGTACTTC.